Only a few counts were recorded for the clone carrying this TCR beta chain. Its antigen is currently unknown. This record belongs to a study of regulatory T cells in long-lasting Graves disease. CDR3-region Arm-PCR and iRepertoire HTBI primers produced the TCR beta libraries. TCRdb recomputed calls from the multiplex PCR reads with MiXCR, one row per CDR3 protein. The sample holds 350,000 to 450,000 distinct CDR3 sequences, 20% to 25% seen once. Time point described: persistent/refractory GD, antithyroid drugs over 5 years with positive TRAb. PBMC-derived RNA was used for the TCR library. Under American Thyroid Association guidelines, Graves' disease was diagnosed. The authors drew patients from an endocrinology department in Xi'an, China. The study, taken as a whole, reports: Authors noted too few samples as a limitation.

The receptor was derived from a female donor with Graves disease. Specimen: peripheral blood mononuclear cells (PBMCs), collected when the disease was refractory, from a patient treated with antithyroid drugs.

CDR3 bases: TGTGCCAGCAGTTTACTCCGGGACAGTATTCGGCAGCCCCAGCATTTT. Translating it yields CASSLLRDSIRQPQHF. The V and J genes are TRBV28 and TRBJ1-5, with 7 bases that match TRBD1. The V segment lost 2 bases and the J segment 7 bases; nucleotides outside the gene matches: 11. Germline lookup yields CDR1 MDHEN and CDR2 SYDVKM. This CDR3 region has 16 residues. Based on the CDR3 plus reference TRBV28 and TRBJ1-5, the full variable domain is DVKVTQSSRYLVKRTGEKVFLECVQDMDHENMFWYRQDPGLGLRLIYFSYDVKMKEKGDIPEGYSVSREKKERFSLILESASTNQTSMYLCASSLLRDSIRQPQHFGDGTRLSIL.